The 24 T cell receptor beta chains presented below share a single source sample, sequenced in a study of CD8 T cells in Susac syndrome. After extraction with the RNeasy kit, 0.5 to 1 ug of the RNA was reverse transcribed using random hexamers. TCRdb analysed the immunoSEQ multiplex PCR reads with MiXCR anew, one entry per CDR3 protein. This table holds about 120,000 distinct CDR3 sequences, about 93% found once. Specimen: CD8+ T cells from PBMCs. The receptors originated from a human donor with Susac syndrome.

The count of this clonotype is one. The chain employs TRBV7-3 and TRBJ1-5; D call uncertain. The CDR3 is 16 amino acids. The germline V and J ends were trimmed by 2 bases and 1 base, with 12 bases remaining between them. Germline CDR1 reads SGHTA; CDR2 reads FQGTGA. CDR3 amino acids: CASSLVMTQSNQPQHF. As DNA, the CDR3 is TGTGCCAGCAGCTTAGTTATGACCCAGAGCAATCAGCCCCAGCATTTT.

CDR3 sequence reads: CASSYGASTDTQYF. As DNA, the CDR3 is TGTGCCAGCAGTTACGGGGCTAGCACAGATACGCAGTATTTT. The rearrangement links TRBV6-5 to TRBJ2-3, with a weak D call TRBD1 (5 bases). The CDR3 totals 14 residues. V was pared by 2 bases and J by 0 bases, with 6 bases between. Germline CDR1 reads MNHEY; CDR2 reads SVGAGI.

The V gene is TRBV20-1, the J gene TRBJ2-3, with 7 bases matching TRBD2. Trimming cost V 5 bases and J 5 bases; bases outside gene matches: 10. This CDR3 is built from 14 residues. Germline V gene sequence: CDR1 DFQATT, CDR2 SNEGSKA (reference sequence). DNA of the CDR3: TGCAGTGCTGAAAGCGGGGCACGGAGAGATACGCAGTATTTT. It specifies CSAESGARRDTQYF.

The rearrangement uses TRBV25-1 and TRBJ1-5, with D maybe TRBD1 (5 bases). This CDR3 has 14 amino acids. Germline lookup yields CDR1 MGHDK and CDR2 SYGVNS. The V and J ends lost 1 base and 6 bases respectively, with 10 bases between them. The CDR3 region is CASSELGGGQPQHF. CDR3 bases: TGTGCCAGCAGTGAATTGGGGGGGGGTCAGCCCCAGCATTTT.

V usage is TRBV29-1 and J usage is TRBJ2-5; no definite D call. The CDR3 covers 14 residues. V was shortened by 0 bases and J by 3 bases, with 11 bases between the two germline ends. In germline, CDR1 is SQVTM, CDR2 ANQGSEA. The DNA for the CDR3 is TGCAGCGTTGAAGATCGAAAGGTAGAAGAGACCCAGTACTTC. Translated: CSVEDRKVEETQYF.

This clonotype was counted between two and nine times. CDR3 amino acids: CASSDRVETQYF. CDR3 coding DNA: TGTGCCAGCAGTGACAGGGTGGAGACCCAGTACTTC. This chain links TRBV7-8 with TRBJ2-5; 7 nucleotides line up with TRBD1. This CDR3 spans 12 amino acids. Germline CDR1 and CDR2: SGHVS and FQNEAQ. Losses at the gene ends were 6 bases for V and 5 bases for J; bases not matched to a gene: 3.

The chain is built from TRBV9 and TRBJ2-7, with TRBD2 matching over 7 bases. After removal of 0 bases from V and 3 bases from J, the junction contained 3 bases not matched to a gene. Germline values: CDR1 SGDLS, CDR2 YYNGEE. The CDR3 totals 14 residues. The CDR3 DNA is TGTGCCAGCAGCGTAGGTCGGGGGGACTACGAGCAGTACTTC. Translated, it gives CASSVGRGDYEQYF.

In nucleotides, the CDR3 is TGCAGCGCCGAGGCAGATACGCAGTATTTT. Amino acids: CSAEADTQYF. The chain combines TRBV29-1 with TRBJ2-3; no clear D gene. Germline V gives CDR1 SQVTM, CDR2 ANQGSEA. The CDR3 spans 10 residues. The V and J ends lost 7 bases and 4 bases respectively, with 6 bases between them.

This clonotype has more than one count but fewer than ten. The chain uses TRBV15 and TRBJ2-5; a weak D match, TRBD2 (5 bases). There are 15 residues in the CDR3. CDR1 is LNHNV, CDR2 YYDKDF, per germline (reference sequence). Trimming took off 0 bases at V and 5 bases at J, with 13 bases between the two ends. CDR3 in amino acids: CATSRDLGVGETQYF. Written as DNA, the CDR3 is TGTGCCACCAGCAGAGATCTCGGGGTGGGGGAGACCCAGTACTTC.

The J gene is TRBJ2-7, the V gene TRBV4-3; the match to TRBD2 covers 8 bases. The CDR3 spans 14 residues. CDR1 LGHNA and CDR2 YSLEER come from the germline V gene. The V gene end was trimmed by 4 bases and the J gene end by 0 bases; junction bases not matched to a gene: 2. CDR3 in amino acids: CASSPGLGSYEQYF. The CDR3 DNA sequence: TGCGCCAGCAGCCCGGGACTAGGCTCCTACGAGCAGTACTTC.

This sequence joins TRBV5-1 and TRBJ2-5, with 10 bases aligning to TRBD1. Unmatched junction bases numbered 7, after V lost 4 bases and J lost 1 base. The CDR3 contains 16 residues. The V gene's germline CDR1 is SGHRS and CDR2 YFSETQ. This CDR3 reads CASSGGTGATQETQYF. CDR3 in DNA: TGCGCCAGCAGCGGGGGGACAGGGGCCACCCAAGAGACCCAGTACTTC.

This rearrangement joins TRBV20-1 to TRBJ1-1; D gene unclear. The CDR3 totals 14 residues. With 0 bases removed from V and 1 base from J, the gap between germline ends came to 9 bases. The germline V gene has CDR1 DFQATT and CDR2 SNEGSKA (reference sequence). CDR3 sequence (DNA): TGCAGTGCTAGAGACTTCGCGCAGAACACTGAAGCTTTCTTT. It is translated as CSARDFAQNTEAFF.

The chain joins TRBV28 to TRBJ1-5; D gene ambiguous. This CDR3 comprises 15 residues. Trimming removed 7 bases from V and 7 bases from J, with 20 bases in between. Germline V gene data show CDR1 as MDHEN and CDR2 as SYDVKM. The CDR3 spells CASTPPSPIGQPQHF. CDR3 nucleotide sequence: TGTGCCAGCACTCCGCCTTCCCCCATTGGGCAGCCCCAGCATTTT.

The chain employs TRBV20-1 and TRBJ2-1; 14 positions agree with TRBD2. Trimming removed 6 bases from V and 8 bases from J; junction bases left unmatched: 6. This CDR3 region has 14 residues. Germline lookup yields CDR1 DFQATT and CDR2 SNEGSKA (reference sequence). The CDR3 DNA reads as TGCAGTGCCATAGGACTAGCGGGGGGCTATGAGCAGTTCTTC. As protein: CSAIGLAGGYEQFF.

The genes are TRBV3-1 and TRBJ2-7; D possibly uses TRBD1 or TRBD2 (5 bases each). Germline assignment: CDR1 LGHDT and CDR2 YNNKEL (reference sequence). The CDR3 is 14 amino acids. V was pared by 6 bases and J by 1 base, with 13 bases between. The CDR3 spells CASSPGRGSYEQYF. The CDR3 DNA follows: TGTGCCAGCAGTCCGGGACGAGGGTCCTACGAGCAGTACTTC.

V usage is TRBV7-8 and J usage is TRBJ1-6; D is possibly TRBD1 (6 bases). Trimming pared 1 base from V and 7 bases from J, leaving 14 bases between. The germline V gene encodes CDR1 SGHVS and CDR2 FQNEAQ. The CDR3 loop spans 16 amino acids. CDR3 sequence: CASSLGDGGPNSPLHF. The CDR3 DNA reads as TGTGCCAGCAGCTTAGGAGATGGGGGGCCCAATTCACCCCTCCACTTT. The variable domain in full, with the rest retrieved from reference TRBV7-8 and TRBJ1-6, is GAGVSQSPRYKVAKRGQDVALRCDPISGHVSLFWYQQALGQGPEFLTYFQNEAQLDKSGLPSDRFFAERPEGSVSTLKIQRTQQEDSAVYLCASSLGDGGPNSPLHFGNGTRLTVT.

This clonotype was counted between two and nine times. This chain uses TRBV9 with TRBJ2-5; perhaps TRBD2 as D (6 bases). The germline V gene encodes CDR1 SGDLS and CDR2 YYNGEE. The germline V and J ends were trimmed by 4 bases and 1 base, with 11 bases remaining between them. This CDR3 is built from 14 residues. CDR3 loop: CASSTQGGQETQYF. For the CDR3, the DNA is TGTGCCAGCAGCACCCAGGGAGGCCAAGAGACCCAGTACTTC.

This clonotype appeared a single time. The rearrangement joins TRBV7-9 to TRBJ1-1; D call uncertain. The CDR3 is 15 residues long. With 4 bases removed from V and 4 bases from J, the gap between germline ends came to 16 bases. Germline CDR1 SEHNR, CDR2 FQNEAQ (reference sequence). The CDR3 is CASSSPDLIGTEAFF. The CDR3 DNA reads TGTGCCAGCAGCTCCCCGGATTTAATTGGCACTGAAGCTTTCTTT.

The genes are TRBV4-2 and TRBJ1-5, with D possibly matching TRBD1 (5 bases). There are 13 residues in the CDR3. The ends were cut back, 8 bases at V and 5 bases at J, with 13 bases in the middle. Germline V lookup: CDR1 LGHNA, CDR2 YNFKEQ. CDR3 bases: TGTGCCAGCGGGCCAGGGAAAGATCAGCCCCAGCATTTT. Translated, it gives CASGPGKDQPQHF.

The chain joins TRBV7-2 to TRBJ1-5; D perhaps matches TRBD1 (5 bases). CDR1 and CDR2 from the germline V gene are SGHTA and FQGNSA. The CDR3 length is 14 residues. V shed 5 bases and J shed 9 bases, with 17 bases lying between them. In nucleotides, the CDR3 is TGTGCCAGCAGCCCAACGGGGCAGGTGAGGCCCCAGCATTTT. Translated, it gives CASSPTGQVRPQHF.

This sequence joins TRBV6-6 and TRBJ2-5; perhaps TRBD2 as D (6 bases). Trimming shortened V by 6 bases and J by 0 bases, and 14 bases separated the two germline ends. The CDR3 loop spans 15 amino acids. Germline lookup yields CDR1 MNHNY and CDR2 SVGAGI (reference sequence). The CDR3 is CASRVTGEYQETQYF. The CDR3 DNA reads as TGTGCCAGCAGGGTGACGGGAGAGTACCAAGAGACCCAGTACTTC.

The rearrangement uses TRBV15 and TRBJ2-3, with D perhaps TRBD1 (7 bases). This CDR3 is built from 17 residues. Germline V CDR1 and CDR2: LNHNV, YYDKDF (reference sequence). Between the trimmed V and J ends, which lost 3 bases and 7 bases, there was a span of 23 bases. Written as DNA, the CDR3 is TGTGCCACCAGCAGCCCCAGAAGCCAGGGGGGAGAGAATACGCAGTATTTT. Its translation: CATSSPRSQGGENTQYF.

V gene TRBV4-1 combines with J gene TRBJ2-7; 8 bases are a match to TRBD1. Germline assignment: CDR1 MGHRA and CDR2 YSYEKL. The CDR3 spans 15 residues. V lost 0 bases to trimming and J lost 3 bases; unmatched junction nucleotides: 4. CDR3 nucleotide sequence: TGCGCCAGCAGCCAAGACCCGACAGGGGACTACGAGCAGTACTTC. Amino acids: CASSQDPTGDYEQYF.

CDR3 sequence (DNA): TGTGCCAGCAGACCTCGGGACAGGGCTTTCGACGAGCAGTACTTC. Amino acids: CASRPRDRAFDEQYF. The V and J genes are TRBV2 and TRBJ2-7; 9 positions match TRBD1. CDR1 is SNHLY and CDR2 is FYNNEI in the germline V gene. V shed 6 bases and J 5 bases; nucleotides not matched to a gene: 11. The CDR3 spans 15 residues.